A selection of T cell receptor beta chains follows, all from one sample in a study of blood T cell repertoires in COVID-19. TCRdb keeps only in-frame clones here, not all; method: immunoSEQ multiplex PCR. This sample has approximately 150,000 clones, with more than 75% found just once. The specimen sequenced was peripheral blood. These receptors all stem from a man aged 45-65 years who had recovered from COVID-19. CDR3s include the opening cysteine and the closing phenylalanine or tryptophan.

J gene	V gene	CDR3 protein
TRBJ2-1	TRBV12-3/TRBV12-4	CASSNANEQFF
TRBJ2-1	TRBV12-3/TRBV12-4	CASSPRVGEQFF
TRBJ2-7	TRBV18	CASSPPQLAGGRYEQYF
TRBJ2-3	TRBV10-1	CASSELGGVGADTQYF
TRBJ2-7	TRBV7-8	CASIQGPQGVYEQYF
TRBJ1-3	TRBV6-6	CATDSGTGNTIYF
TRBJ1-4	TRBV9	CASSPTGRGEKLFF
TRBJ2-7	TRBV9	CASILAGTRGSYEQYF
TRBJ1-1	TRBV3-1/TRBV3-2	CASSQGRVGANTEAFF
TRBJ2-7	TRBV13	CASSSQGGGTVRTYEQYF
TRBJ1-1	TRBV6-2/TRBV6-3	CASSHYPGAADTEAFF
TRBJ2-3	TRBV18	CASSPPLGTDTQYF
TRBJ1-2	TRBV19	CASRWWTGPVGYTF
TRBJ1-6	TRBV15	CATSREMTREGSPLHF
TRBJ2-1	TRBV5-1	CASSLGPVSSYNEQFF
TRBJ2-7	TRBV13	CASSPSWPLGYEQYF
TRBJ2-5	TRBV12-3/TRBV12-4	CASSTSSSETQYF
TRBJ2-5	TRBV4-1	CASSQAVQETQYF
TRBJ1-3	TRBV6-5	CASRRSSANTIYF
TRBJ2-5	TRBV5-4	CASSLLGTSGGAAETQYF
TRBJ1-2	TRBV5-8	CASSSSSGGLRPYGYTF
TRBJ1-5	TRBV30	CAWSAGAGINQPQHF
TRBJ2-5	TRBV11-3	CASSPGQQETQYF
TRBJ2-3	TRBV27	CASSLIGGRRGGTDTQYF
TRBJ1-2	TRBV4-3	CASSQEIHRTNYGYTF
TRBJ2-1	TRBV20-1	CSASLAAGGNNEQFF
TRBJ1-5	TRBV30	CAWSWKGGNQPQHF
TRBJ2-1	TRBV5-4	CASSLGLEYNEQFF
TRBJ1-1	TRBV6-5	CASRSSLGSNTEAFF
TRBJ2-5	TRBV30	CAWSVGLAGMQETQYF
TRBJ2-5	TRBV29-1	CSVSKGGGETQYF
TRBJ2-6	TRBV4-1	CASSQDWDRGLAGANVLTF
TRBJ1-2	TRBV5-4	CASSLGTAWGGYTF
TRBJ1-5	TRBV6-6	CASRRGQGDGQPQHF
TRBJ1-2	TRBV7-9	CASSLEHYGYTF
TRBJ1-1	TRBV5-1	CASSVDRAGEAFF
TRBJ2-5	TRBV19	CASSPGLAGGQETQYF
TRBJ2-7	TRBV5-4	CASSLPRAALDEQYF